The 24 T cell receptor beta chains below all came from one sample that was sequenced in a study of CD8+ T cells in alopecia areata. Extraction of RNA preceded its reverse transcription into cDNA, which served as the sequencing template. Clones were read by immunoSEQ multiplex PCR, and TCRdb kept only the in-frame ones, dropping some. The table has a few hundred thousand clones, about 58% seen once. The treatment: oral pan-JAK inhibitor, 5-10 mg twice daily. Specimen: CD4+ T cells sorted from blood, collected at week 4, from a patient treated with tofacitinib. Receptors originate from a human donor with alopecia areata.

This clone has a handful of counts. Here the CDR3 DNA reads TGCAGCGGACAGATGAACACTGAAGCTTTCTTT. Translated: CSGQMNTEAFF. The J gene is TRBJ1-1, the V gene TRBV29-1, with D perhaps TRBD1 (5 bases). With 7 bases removed from V and 0 bases from J, the gap between germline ends came to 6 bases. This CDR3 region has 11 residues. Germline V lookup: CDR1 SQVTM, CDR2 ANQGSEA. Full variable domain (rest looked up from reference TRBV29-1 and TRBJ1-1): SAVISQKPSRDICQRGTSLTIQCQVDSQVTMMFWYRQQPGQSLTLIATANQGSEATYESGFVIDKFPISRPNLTFSTLTVSNMSPEDSSIYLCSGQMNTEAFFGQGTRLTVV.

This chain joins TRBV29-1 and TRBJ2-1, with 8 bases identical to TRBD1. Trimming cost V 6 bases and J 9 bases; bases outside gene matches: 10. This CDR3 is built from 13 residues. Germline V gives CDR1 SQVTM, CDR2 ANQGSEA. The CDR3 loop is CSVAGQGIGEQFF. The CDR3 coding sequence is TGCAGCGTGGCCGGACAGGGAATAGGTGAGCAGTTCTTC.

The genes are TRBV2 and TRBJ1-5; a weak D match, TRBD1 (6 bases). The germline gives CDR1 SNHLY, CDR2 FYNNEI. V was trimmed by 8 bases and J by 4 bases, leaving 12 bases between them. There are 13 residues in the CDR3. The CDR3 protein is CASARDTNQPQHF. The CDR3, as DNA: TGTGCCAGCGCCCGGGACACTAATCAGCCCCAGCATTTT.

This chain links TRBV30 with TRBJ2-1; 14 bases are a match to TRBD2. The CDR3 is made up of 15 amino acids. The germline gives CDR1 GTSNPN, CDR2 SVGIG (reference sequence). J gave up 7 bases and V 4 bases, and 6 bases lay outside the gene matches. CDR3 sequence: CAWMPRTSGGNEQFF. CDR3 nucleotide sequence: TGTGCCTGGATGCCTCGGACTAGCGGGGGGAATGAGCAGTTCTTC.

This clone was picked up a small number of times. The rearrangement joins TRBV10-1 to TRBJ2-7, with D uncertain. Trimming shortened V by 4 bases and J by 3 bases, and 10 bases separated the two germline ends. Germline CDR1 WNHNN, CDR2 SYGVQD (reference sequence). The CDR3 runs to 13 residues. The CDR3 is CASSGPNLYEQYF. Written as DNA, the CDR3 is TGCGCCAGCAGTGGTCCAAACCTCTACGAGCAGTACTTC.

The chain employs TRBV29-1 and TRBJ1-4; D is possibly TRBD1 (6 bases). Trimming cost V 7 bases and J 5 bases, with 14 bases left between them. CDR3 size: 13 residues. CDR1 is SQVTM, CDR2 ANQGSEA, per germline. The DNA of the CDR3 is TGCAGCGCACTCCGGACAGACAATGAAAAACTGTTTTTT. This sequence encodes CSALRTDNEKLFF.

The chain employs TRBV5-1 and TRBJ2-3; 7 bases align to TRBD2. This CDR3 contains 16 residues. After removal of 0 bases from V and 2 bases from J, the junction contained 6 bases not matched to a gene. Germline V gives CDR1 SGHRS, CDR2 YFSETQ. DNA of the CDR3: TGCGCCAGCAGCTTGGTAAGCGGGGCAACCACAGATACGCAGTATTTT. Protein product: CASSLVSGATTDTQYF.

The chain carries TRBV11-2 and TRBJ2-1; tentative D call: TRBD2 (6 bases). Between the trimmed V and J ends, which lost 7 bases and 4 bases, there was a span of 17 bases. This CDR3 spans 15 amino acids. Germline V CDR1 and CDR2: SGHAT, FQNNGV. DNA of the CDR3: TGTGCCAGCACCCTAGGAGGGCAGAGATACAATGAGCAGTTCTTC. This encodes CASTLGGQRYNEQFF.

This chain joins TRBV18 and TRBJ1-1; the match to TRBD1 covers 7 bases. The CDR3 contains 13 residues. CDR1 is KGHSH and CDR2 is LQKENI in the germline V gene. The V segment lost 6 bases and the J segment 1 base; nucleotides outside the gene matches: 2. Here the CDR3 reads CASSGQSNTEAFF. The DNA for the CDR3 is TGTGCCAGCTCGGGACAGTCGAACACTGAAGCTTTCTTT.

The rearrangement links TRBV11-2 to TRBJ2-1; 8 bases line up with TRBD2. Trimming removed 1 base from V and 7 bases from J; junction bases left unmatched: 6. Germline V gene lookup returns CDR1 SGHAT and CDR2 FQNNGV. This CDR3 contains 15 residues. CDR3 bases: TGTGCCAGCAGCTTAGCTCCACTAGCGGATAATGAGCAGTTCTTC. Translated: CASSLAPLADNEQFF.

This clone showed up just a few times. CDR3 sequence (DNA): TGTGCCATCAGACCCACCTCGCGGGTGGGAACCACAGATACGCAGTATTTT. It specifies CAIRPTSRVGTTDTQYF. The chain joins TRBV10-3 to TRBJ2-3, with a possible D match to TRBD2 (5 bases). Germline lookup yields CDR1 ENHRY and CDR2 SYGVKD. CDR3 length: 17 amino acids. V shed 6 bases and J shed 2 bases, with 21 bases lying between them.

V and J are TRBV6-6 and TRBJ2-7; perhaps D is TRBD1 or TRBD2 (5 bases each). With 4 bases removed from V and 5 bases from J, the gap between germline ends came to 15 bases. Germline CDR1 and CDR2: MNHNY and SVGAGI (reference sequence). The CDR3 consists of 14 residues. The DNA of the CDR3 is TGTGCCAGCAGTTCTGGGACCCAACCCAACGAGCAGTACTTC. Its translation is CASSSGTQPNEQYF.

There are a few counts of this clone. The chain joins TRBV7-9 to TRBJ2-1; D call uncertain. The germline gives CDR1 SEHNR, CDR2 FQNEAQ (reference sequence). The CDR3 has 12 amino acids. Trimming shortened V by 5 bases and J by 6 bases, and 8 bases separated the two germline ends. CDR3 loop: CASSPPLNEQFF. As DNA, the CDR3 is TGTGCCAGCAGCCCACCGCTCAATGAGCAGTTCTTC.

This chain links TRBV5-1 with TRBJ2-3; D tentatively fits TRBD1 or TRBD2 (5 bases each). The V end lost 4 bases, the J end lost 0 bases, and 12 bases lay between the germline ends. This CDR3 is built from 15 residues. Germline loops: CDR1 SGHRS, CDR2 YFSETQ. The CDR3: CASSARDGSTDTQYF. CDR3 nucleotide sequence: TGCGCCAGCAGCGCCCGGGACGGAAGCACAGATACGCAGTATTTT. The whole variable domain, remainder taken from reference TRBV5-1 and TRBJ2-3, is KAGVTQTPRYLIKTRGQQVTLSCSPISGHRSVSWYQQTPGQGLQFLFEYFSETQRNKGNFPGRFSGRQFSNSRSEMNVSTLELGDSALYLCASSARDGSTDTQYFGPGTRLTVL.

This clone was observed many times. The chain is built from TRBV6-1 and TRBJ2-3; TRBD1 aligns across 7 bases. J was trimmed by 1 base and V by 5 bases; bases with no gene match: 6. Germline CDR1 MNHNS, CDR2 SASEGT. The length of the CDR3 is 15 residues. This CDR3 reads CASSPKTGGTDTQYF. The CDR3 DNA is TGTGCCAGCAGTCCTAAAACAGGGGGCACAGATACGCAGTATTTT.

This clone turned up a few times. The CDR3 sequence: CASSDSEEYQPQHF. In DNA, the CDR3 is TGTGCCAGCAGTGACAGCGAGGAGTATCAGCCCCAGCATTTT. The rearrangement links TRBV5-5 to TRBJ1-5; a possible D gene is TRBD1 (5 bases). This CDR3 region has 14 residues. In germline, CDR1 is SGHKS, CDR2 YYEKEE (reference sequence). Trimming cost V 5 bases and J 5 bases, with 14 bases left between them.

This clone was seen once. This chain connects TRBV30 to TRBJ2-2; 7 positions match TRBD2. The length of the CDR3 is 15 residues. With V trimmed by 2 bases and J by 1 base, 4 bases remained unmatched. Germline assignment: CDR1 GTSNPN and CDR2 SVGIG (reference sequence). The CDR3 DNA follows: TGTGCCTGGAGTTATCTAGCGGTGAACACCGGGGAGCTGTTTTTT. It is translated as CAWSYLAVNTGELFF.

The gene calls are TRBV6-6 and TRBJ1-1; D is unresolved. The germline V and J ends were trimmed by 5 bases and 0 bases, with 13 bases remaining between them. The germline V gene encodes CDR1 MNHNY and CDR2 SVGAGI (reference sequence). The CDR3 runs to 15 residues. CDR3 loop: CASSGQKALNTEAFF. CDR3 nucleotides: TGTGCCAGCAGTGGCCAAAAAGCGTTGAACACTGAAGCTTTCTTT.

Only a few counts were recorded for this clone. CDR3 DNA sequence: TGCAGCGTCTCACTACAGTTCTCTGGGGCCAACGTCCTGACTTTC. Its protein is CSVSLQFSGANVLTF. V is TRBV29-1 and J is TRBJ2-6; D call uncertain. Trimming took 6 bases from V and 0 from J, leaving 12 bases between them. Germline CDR1 reads SQVTM; CDR2 reads ANQGSEA. The CDR3 consists of 15 residues.

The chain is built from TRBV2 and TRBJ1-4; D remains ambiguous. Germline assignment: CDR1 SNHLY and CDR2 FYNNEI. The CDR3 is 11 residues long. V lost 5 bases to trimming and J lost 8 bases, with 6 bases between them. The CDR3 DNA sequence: TGTGCCAGCAGTCAGTACGAAAAACTGTTTTTT. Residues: CASSQYEKLFF.

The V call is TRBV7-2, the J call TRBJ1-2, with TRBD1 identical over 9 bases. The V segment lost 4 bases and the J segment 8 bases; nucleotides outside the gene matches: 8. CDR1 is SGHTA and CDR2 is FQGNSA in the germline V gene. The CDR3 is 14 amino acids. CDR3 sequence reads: CASSSRTGVIGYTF. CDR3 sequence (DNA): TGTGCCAGCAGCTCCAGGACAGGGGTTATCGGCTACACCTTC.

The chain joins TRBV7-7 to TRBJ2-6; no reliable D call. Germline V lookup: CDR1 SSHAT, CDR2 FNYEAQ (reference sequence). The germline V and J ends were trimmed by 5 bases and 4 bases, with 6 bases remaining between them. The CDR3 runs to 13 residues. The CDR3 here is CASSKSGANVLTF. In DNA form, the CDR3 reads TGTGCCAGCAGCAAATCCGGGGCCAACGTCCTGACTTTC. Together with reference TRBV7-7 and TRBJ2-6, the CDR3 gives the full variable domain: GAGVSQSPRYKVTKRGQDVTLRCDPISSHATLYWYQQALGQGPEFLTYFNYEAQPDKSGLPSDRFSAERPEGSISTLTIQRTEQRDSAMYRCASSKSGANVLTFGAGSRLTVL.

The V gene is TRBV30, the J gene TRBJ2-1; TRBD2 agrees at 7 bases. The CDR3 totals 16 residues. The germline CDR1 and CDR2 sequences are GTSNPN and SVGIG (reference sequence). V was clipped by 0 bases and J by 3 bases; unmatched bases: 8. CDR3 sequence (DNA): TGTGCCTGGAGTGTATCTGGGGGAGGGCGCTACAATGAGCAGTTCTTC. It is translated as CAWSVSGGGRYNEQFF.

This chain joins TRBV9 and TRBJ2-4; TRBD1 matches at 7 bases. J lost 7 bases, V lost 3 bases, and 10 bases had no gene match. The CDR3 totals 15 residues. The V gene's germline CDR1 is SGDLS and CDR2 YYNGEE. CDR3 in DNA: TGTGCCAGCAGCGCCACCGGGACAGAGAGGAACATTCAGTACTTC. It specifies CASSATGTERNIQYF.